This passage covers 20 T cell receptor beta chains from one sample sequenced in a study of OX40 agonist ivuxolimab in advanced cancers. Here immunoSEQ multiplex PCR was the method, and the copy in TCRdb shows in-frame clones only, minus some. The sample has about 15,000 clones, 80% to 90% seen once. Material: CD4+ or CD8+ T cells sorted from blood, obtained in a trial of the OX40 agonist ivuxolimab. Every receptor here comes from an adult with an advanced solid tumor such as melanoma, head and neck, liver or kidney cancer.

This chain uses TRBV9 with TRBJ1-4; 7 bases are shared with TRBD1. J was trimmed by 7 bases and V by 2 bases; bases with no gene match: 5. In germline, CDR1 is SGDLS, CDR2 YYNGEE. The CDR3 spans 14 residues. CDR3 DNA sequence: TGTGCCAGCAGCGTCCAGGGGGGTGGTGAAAAACTGTTTTTT. Protein: CASSVQGGGEKLFF.

In its sample, this clone was seen a few times. The chain joins TRBV11-2 to TRBJ1-1; the D gene is possibly TRBD1 (6 bases). This CDR3 is built from 12 residues. V was clipped by 6 bases and J by 7 bases, with 12 bases between them. Germline CDR1 and CDR2: SGHAT and FQNNGV. The CDR3 DNA reads TGTGCCAGCAGTTACTGGACAGATGAAGCTTTCTTT. This sequence encodes CASSYWTDEAFF.

The chain is built from TRBV2 and TRBJ2-1; 14 nucleotides line up with TRBD2. The V segment lost 4 bases and the J segment 0 bases; nucleotides outside the gene matches: 5. Germline V gene lookup returns CDR1 SNHLY and CDR2 FYNNEI. The CDR3 consists of 18 residues. In DNA, the CDR3 is TGTGCCAGCAGTGGGACTAGCGGGAGGTCCAGCTCCTACAATGAGCAGTTCTTC. It codes for CASSGTSGRSSSYNEQFF.

The chain employs TRBV19 and TRBJ2-1; unclear D gene. V lost 5 bases, J lost 5 bases, and 7 bases lay in between. CDR3 length: 12 amino acids. The germline V gene has CDR1 LNHDA and CDR2 SQIVND (reference sequence). CDR3 bases: TGTGCCAGTAGTGGTATGGACAATGAGCAGTTCTTC. This encodes CASSGMDNEQFF. The full variable domain, in which reference TRBV19 and TRBJ2-1 provide the parts outside the CDR3, is DGGITQSPKYLFRKEGQNVTLSCEQNLNHDAMYWYRQDPGQGLRLIYYSQIVNDFQKGDIAEGYSVSREKKESFPLTVTSAQKNPTAFYLCASSGMDNEQFFGPGTRLTVL.

J is TRBJ2-2 and V is TRBV27; tentative D call: TRBD2 (5 bases). V was clipped by 5 bases and J by 2 bases, with 9 bases between them. Germline lookup yields CDR1 MNHEY and CDR2 SMNVEV (reference sequence). This CDR3 has 14 residues. CDR3 DNA sequence: TGTGCCAGCAGTCCCGGACTTAACACCGGGGAGCTGTTTTTT. Translated, it gives CASSPGLNTGELFF.

The genes are TRBV10-1 and TRBJ2-1; D unclear. In germline, CDR1 is WNHNN, CDR2 SYGVQD (reference sequence). The V end lost 6 bases, the J end lost 5 bases, and 14 bases lay between the germline ends. The CDR3 length is 14 residues. CDR3 in amino acids: CASSTALGDNEQFF. CDR3 nucleotides: TGCGCCAGCAGCACCGCCCTAGGAGACAATGAGCAGTTCTTC.

This clone was seen a handful of times. In nucleotides, the CDR3 is TGTGCCAGCAGTGAATCTACAGGAACGAACACCGGGGAGCTGTTTTTT. Translated, it gives CASSESTGTNTGELFF. The rearrangement links TRBV25-1 to TRBJ2-2; perhaps TRBD1 as D (5 bases). The CDR3 is 16 residues long. CDR1 is MGHDK and CDR2 is SYGVNS in the germline V gene. Trimming stripped 1 base from V and 0 bases from J, with 9 bases between.

This chain links TRBV6-5 with TRBJ2-3, with 8 bases matching TRBD1. Germline V lookup: CDR1 MNHEY, CDR2 SVGAGI. V shed 6 bases and J 1 base; nucleotides not matched to a gene: 3. This CDR3 is built from 14 residues. The DNA of the CDR3 is TGTGCCAGCAGGACGGGACAGGGCACAGATACGCAGTATTTT. Encoded protein: CASRTGQGTDTQYF.

This sequence joins TRBV11-2 and TRBJ2-5, with 9 nucleotides matching TRBD1. The CDR3 runs 15 residues. Germline loops: CDR1 SGHAT, CDR2 FQNNGV. V dropped 6 bases and J dropped 5; count of bases not matched to a gene: 10. CDR3 coding DNA: TGTGCCAGCAGGGTATGGGGGACAGGGATGGAGACCCAGTACTTC. This sequence encodes CASRVWGTGMETQYF.

The chain links TRBV6-6 to TRBJ1-2; weak D call: TRBD1 (6 bases). V shed 1 base and J shed 1 base, with 13 bases lying between them. Germline values: CDR1 MNHNY, CDR2 SVGAGI (reference sequence). The CDR3 is 16 residues long. CDR3 region: CASSYLQGGGNYGYTF. The CDR3, as DNA: TGTGCCAGCAGTTACTTACAGGGAGGAGGTAACTATGGCTACACCTTC.

The chain joins TRBV9 to TRBJ1-6; D possibly corresponds to TRBD1 (5 bases). From germline, CDR1 is SGDLS and CDR2 YYNGEE. CDR3 length equals 16 residues. Trimming cost V 3 bases and J 10 bases, with 20 bases left between them. CDR3 nucleotides: TGTGCCAGCAGCGCTAGGGGAGGGGCAAGTCGGTCACCCCTCCACTTT. This translates into CASSARGGASRSPLHF.

This clone turned up a few times. Relative to the germline gene, one junction end is altered; a read error may explain this. This chain joins TRBV7-9 and TRBJ2-7; weak D call: TRBD2 (6 bases). This CDR3 has 15 residues. Germline CDR1 reads SEHNR; CDR2 reads FQNEAQ (reference sequence). CDR3 in amino acids: CASSQGMGGTDEQYF. The DNA of the CDR3 is TGCGCCAGCAGCCAAGGTATGGGAGGAACTGACGAGCAGTACTTC.

This chain connects TRBV27 to TRBJ2-7; 8 bases fit TRBD1. The CDR3 runs to 14 residues. Germline trimming cut 6 bases from V and 4 bases from J; bases unmatched to any gene: 8. Germline V gene lookup returns CDR1 MNHEY and CDR2 SMNVEV (reference sequence). CDR3 coding DNA: TGTGCCAGCAGGCTGGGGGACAGGCCGTACGAGCAGTACTTC. Residues: CASRLGDRPYEQYF.

This clone showed up just once. The chain recombines TRBV6-1 with TRBJ2-7; the D gene could be TRBD1 or TRBD2 (8 bases each). The CDR3 is 13 residues long. Per germline, CDR1 MNHNS and CDR2 SASEGT. CDR3 bases: TGTGCGAGCGGGGGACAGGTCCCCTACGAGCAGTACTTC. Translating gives CASGGQVPYEQYF.

This clone was observed a single time. The V gene is TRBV6-6, the J gene TRBJ1-2; D uncertain. Per germline, CDR1 MNHNY and CDR2 SVGAGI (reference sequence). The germline V and J ends were trimmed by 4 bases and 8 bases, with 11 bases remaining between them. The CDR3 covers 12 residues. The chain's CDR3 is CASSSDGQGYTF. DNA for the CDR3: TGTGCCAGCAGTTCGGACGGCCAAGGCTACACCTTC.

J is TRBJ1-1 and V is TRBV10-3, with D perhaps TRBD1 (5 bases). V lost 3 bases and J lost 4, with 9 bases in between. The germline gives CDR1 ENHRY, CDR2 SYGVKD. The CDR3 totals 13 residues. Here the CDR3 DNA reads TGTGCCATCAGTGAAGGGGCGAGCACTGAAGCTTTCTTT. Its translation: CAISEGASTEAFF.

In DNA form, the CDR3 reads TGTGCCAGCAGCTTAGGGGCATTCTACGAGCAGTACTTC. It yields the protein CASSLGAFYEQYF. V gene TRBV7-2 combines with J gene TRBJ2-7; no reliable D call. From germline, CDR1 is SGHTA and CDR2 FQGNSA. Between the trimmed V and J ends, which lost 1 base and 3 bases, there was a span of 7 bases. This CDR3 is built from 13 residues.

DNA of the CDR3: TGTGCCAGCAGTTATGACAGGGGAAGGACCAATGAGCAGTTCTTC. Translating it yields CASSYDRGRTNEQFF. This chain uses TRBV5-4 with TRBJ2-1, with 8 bases lining up with TRBD1. Germline CDR1 is SGHNT and CDR2 is YYREEE (reference sequence). The CDR3 totals 15 residues. The V and J ends lost 5 bases and 6 bases, in that order; junction bases with no gene match: 10.

V and J are TRBV6-5 and TRBJ2-2; D gene uncertain. CDR1 is MNHEY and CDR2 is SVGAGI in the germline V gene. V lost 2 bases to trimming and J lost 7 bases, with 2 bases between them. CDR3 length: 11 residues. Here the CDR3 DNA reads TGTGCCAGCAGTTACCTCGGGGAGCTGTTTTTT. Its protein is CASSYLGELFF.

The chain links TRBV6-5 to TRBJ1-2, with 8 bases that match TRBD1. The J segment lost 3 bases and the V segment lost 5 bases, leaving 5 bases of the junction unmatched. The length of the CDR3 is 14 residues. Germline assignment: CDR1 MNHEY and CDR2 SVGAGI. CDR3 coding DNA: TGTGCCAGCAGTACTCGGACAGGGTACTATGGCTACACCTTC. Its translation is CASSTRTGYYGYTF.